The clone carrying this TCR beta chain was seen many times. No antigen is known for it. TCR beta CDR3 region amplification was performed from RNA transcripts. When the TCR CDR3 underwent first-round RT-PCR, the HTBI primer set was used. TCRdb analysed the multiplex PCR reads with MiXCR anew, one entry per CDR3 protein. The repertoire has 500,000 to 650,000 distinct CDR3 sequences, about 14% of them found once; the top ten carry approximately 12%. These data originate in a study of T cells in Graves' hyperthyroidism and ophthalmopathy. Study as a whole: Peripheral blood draws took place at initial diagnosis, ahead of any treatment.

General observations from the study: Researchers found most expanded thyroid clonotypes above 0.001 in blood as well. Stable hyperthyroidism and ophthalmopathy were separated using 13 V-J signatures.

Germline V CDR1 and CDR2: SGDLS, YYNGEE. V lost 1 base and J lost 2; bases outside the gene matches: 3. CDR3 length: 15 residues. Sample: blood. This chain connects TRBV9 to TRBJ2-3; 8 nucleotides line up with TRBD2. The receptor was derived from a woman between 50 and 59 years old with Graves' ophthalmopathy. The CDR3 DNA reads as TGTGCCAGCAGCGTAAGCGGGAGCGCCACAGATACGCAGTATTTT. This codes for CASSVSGSATDTQYF. Drawing the rest from reference TRBV9 and TRBJ2-3, the complete variable domain is DSGVTQTPKHLITATGQRVTLRCSPRSGDLSVYWYQQSLDQGLQFLIQYYNGEERAKGNILERFSAQQFPDLHSELNLSSLELGDSALYFCASSVSGSATDTQYFGPGTRLTVL.